The 20 T cell receptor beta chains reported below all come from one sample, sequenced in a study of T cells in Graves' hyperthyroidism and ophthalmopathy. Amplification of TCR beta CDR3 regions was performed using RNA transcripts as template. An initial round of RT-PCR targeting the TCR CDR3 relied on the HTBI primer set. TCRdb reanalysed the multiplex PCR reads using MiXCR and keeps one entry per CDR3 protein. This table has 550,000 to 850,000 distinct CDR3 sequences, 18% appearing once. Sequencing was performed on blood. The origin of the receptors is a woman in her 50s with Graves' hyperthyroidism that later progressed to Graves' ophthalmopathy.

J is TRBJ2-2 and V is TRBV11-3; D remains unclear. Germline V gene lookup returns CDR1 SGHNT and CDR2 YENEEA. Trimming shortened V by 5 bases and J by 9 bases, and 13 bases separated the two germline ends. The CDR3 runs to 13 residues. In DNA form, the CDR3 reads TGTGCCAGCAGCCTAACCCAGGAGCGGGAGCTGTTTTTT. It is translated as CASSLTQERELFF.

This clonotype was found many times. The chain recombines TRBV6-1 with TRBJ1-5; D remains ambiguous. The germline CDR1 and CDR2 sequences are MNHNS and SASEGT. The germline V and J ends were trimmed by 6 bases and 0 bases, with 12 bases remaining between them. The CDR3 is 15 residues long. In DNA form, the CDR3 reads TGTGCCAGCAGGTCCCGCGGGAATAGCAATCAGCCCCAGCATTTT. It codes for CASRSRGNSNQPQHF.

As concerns this clonotype: This may be a read error: a much more frequent sequence differs by one nucleotide. The conserved phenylalanine or tryptophan is not found at the CDR3 terminus, so this likely reflects a read error. The V gene is TRBV11-2, the J gene TRBJ2-7; 7 bases fit TRBD2. This CDR3 spans 16 amino acids. V dropped 5 bases and J dropped 2; count of bases not matched to a gene: 12. The germline gives CDR1 SGHAT, CDR2 FQNNGV. Here the CDR3 reads CASSAGNGGDAYEQYL. CDR3 DNA sequence: TGTGCCAGCAGCGCTGGAAATGGGGGGGATGCCTACGAGCAGTACCTC.

This clonotype occurred many times. The rearrangement joins TRBV11-2 to TRBJ1-2; 10 bases fit TRBD1. The CDR3 is made up of 15 amino acids. V lost 4 bases, J lost 2 bases, and 4 bases stayed unmatched. The germline V gene encodes CDR1 SGHAT and CDR2 FQNNGV. The CDR3 sequence: CASSSQGQGNYGYTF. The CDR3 nucleotides are TGTGCCAGCAGCTCCCAGGGACAGGGGAACTATGGCTACACCTTC.

The chain joins TRBV6-1 to TRBJ2-7; the match to TRBD1 covers 9 bases. CDR1 and CDR2 (germline): MNHNS, SASEGT. The CDR3 is 15 residues long. V was pared by 6 bases and J by 5 bases, with 11 bases of the junction left unmatched. The CDR3 region is CASSPGGTGSHEQYF. CDR3 coding DNA: TGTGCCAGCAGCCCGGGCGGGACAGGGTCCCACGAGCAGTACTTC.

The chain combines TRBV3-1 with TRBJ2-3, with D possibly being TRBD1 (5 bases). V lost 0 bases, J lost 0 bases, and 10 bases lay in between. The CDR3 totals 16 residues. Germline CDR1 is LGHDT and CDR2 is YNNKEL (reference sequence). CDR3: CASSQETRASTDTQYF. CDR3 sequence (DNA): TGTGCCAGCAGCCAAGAAACCAGGGCTAGCACAGATACGCAGTATTTT.

As regards this clonotype: One end of the junction varies from germline; a read error may be responsible. This chain uses TRBV11-2 with TRBJ1-1, with D tentatively TRBD1 (6 bases). Germline values: CDR1 SGHAT, CDR2 FQNNGV. The CDR3 runs to 15 residues. The CDR3 sequence is CASSPLGGAGTEASF. The CDR3 bases are TGTGCCAGCAGCCCCTTGGGGGGGGCGGGCACTGAAGCTTCCTTT.

The V and J genes are TRBV19 and TRBJ2-2; possible D gene TRBD1, 6 bases. CDR1 and CDR2 (germline): LNHDA, SQIVND (reference sequence). The V and J ends lost 3 bases and 5 bases respectively, with 7 bases between them. The CDR3 has 13 amino acids. The CDR3 region is CASSMGQTGELFF. The CDR3 DNA is TGTGCCAGTAGTATGGGACAAACCGGGGAGCTGTTTTTT.

The table lists this clonotype with many counts. The chain has TRBV20-1 and TRBJ2-3, with 7 bases that match TRBD1. Germline CDR1 reads DFQATT; CDR2 reads SNEGSKA (reference sequence). The CDR3 covers 15 residues. The V and J ends lost 3 bases and 2 bases, in that order; junction bases with no gene match: 8. The CDR3 sequence: CSASRGGSVTDTQYF. In DNA form, the CDR3 reads TGCAGTGCTAGTCGAGGGGGCAGCGTCACAGATACGCAGTATTTT.

V usage is TRBV15 and J usage is TRBJ2-1, with TRBD2 as a possible D gene (6 bases). V was pared by 4 bases and J by 4 bases, with 11 bases between. From germline, CDR1 is LNHNV and CDR2 YYDKDF (reference sequence). There are 14 residues in the CDR3. The CDR3 here is CATSISGVYNEQFF. The CDR3 DNA follows: TGTGCCACCAGCATATCGGGGGTTTACAATGAGCAGTTCTTC.

Here the CDR3 reads CSARDIGGRSYGYTF. The CDR3 nucleotides read TGCAGTGCTAGAGATATTGGCGGGAGATCATATGGCTACACCTTC. The V and J genes are TRBV20-1 and TRBJ1-2, with D uncertain. This CDR3 is 15 amino acids long. With 0 bases removed from V and 5 bases from J, the gap between germline ends came to 16 bases. Germline values: CDR1 DFQATT, CDR2 SNEGSKA (reference sequence).

The genes are TRBV9 and TRBJ1-6; D is ambiguous. The CDR3 totals 13 residues. Germline CDR1 SGDLS, CDR2 YYNGEE. V was pared by 0 bases and J by 7 bases, with 5 bases between. The CDR3 protein is CASSVDWNSPLHF. Written as DNA, the CDR3 is TGTGCCAGCAGCGTAGACTGGAATTCACCCCTCCACTTT.

This chain links TRBV20-1 with TRBJ2-7, with 8 bases matching TRBD1. The ends lost 6 bases at V and 6 bases at J; junction bases unmatched: 13. Germline CDR1 reads DFQATT; CDR2 reads SNEGSKA (reference sequence). CDR3 size: 14 residues. CDR3 sequence: CSADGRDRFGEQYF. The CDR3 DNA sequence: TGCAGTGCAGATGGAAGGGACAGGTTTGGCGAGCAGTACTTC.

This clonotype came up a few times. The gene calls are TRBV6-5 and TRBJ1-2; D may be TRBD1 (5 bases). Germline V lookup: CDR1 MNHEY, CDR2 SVGAGI. V dropped 2 bases and J dropped 6 bases, with 13 bases sitting between them. The CDR3 loop spans 14 amino acids. CDR3 amino acids: CASSYIAGRHGYTF. As DNA, the CDR3 is TGTGCCAGCAGTTACATCGCAGGGCGGCATGGCTACACCTTC.

Points on this clonotype: This may be a read error, as it is one base from a much larger clone. The chain is built from TRBV2 and TRBJ1-5, with D maybe TRBD1 (6 bases). The CDR3 sequence is 16 residues long. Trimming pared 6 bases from V and 4 bases from J, leaving 19 bases between. The germline CDR1 and CDR2 sequences are SNHLY and FYNNEI. The CDR3, as DNA: TGTGCCAGCAGGGGTCCGGGACACGGGGAGAATCAGCCCCAGCATTTT. It is translated as CASRGPGHGENQPQHF.

The chain employs TRBV10-2 and TRBJ1-5, with D maybe TRBD1 (5 bases). This CDR3 contains 13 residues. The germline V and J ends were trimmed by 7 bases and 3 bases, with 10 bases remaining between them. Looked up from germline, CDR1 is WSHSY and CDR2 is SAAADI. The CDR3 DNA is TGCGCCAGCAACGCAGGGTACAATCAGCCCCAGCATTTT. Translated, it gives CASNAGYNQPQHF.

This clonotype was seen only a few times. CDR3 bases: TGTGCCATCAGTGAGTCAAGGGGGGCCGCGGGTCAGCCCCAGCATTTT. Encoded protein: CAISESRGAAGQPQHF. The chain recombines TRBV10-3 with TRBJ1-5, with a possible D match to TRBD1 (6 bases). Germline lookup yields CDR1 ENHRY and CDR2 SYGVKD. The CDR3 contains 16 residues. V was trimmed by 0 bases and J by 6 bases, leaving 15 bases between them.

This clonotype showed up many times. This chain joins TRBV7-9 and TRBJ2-7; possibly TRBD1 for D (6 bases). Looked up from germline, CDR1 is SEHNR and CDR2 is FQNEAQ (reference sequence). The CDR3 is 14 amino acids. V was clipped by 2 bases and J by 5 bases, with 13 bases between them. The CDR3 nucleotides are TGTGCCAGCAGCTTACATTCTGGGACAAACGAGCAGTACTTC. Translation gives CASSLHSGTNEQYF.

This clonotype was found a few times. CDR3 DNA: TGTGCCAGTAGTATGCGGACAGTTGGATCTACTGAAGCTTTCTTT. This sequence encodes CASSMRTVGSTEAFF. This sequence joins TRBV19 and TRBJ1-1; weak D call: TRBD1 (6 bases). The CDR3 extends over 15 amino acids. V was clipped by 3 bases and J by 5 bases, with 16 bases between them. CDR1 and CDR2 from the germline V gene are LNHDA and SQIVND (reference sequence).

The chain is built from TRBV6-1 and TRBJ1-3; TRBD1 is a possible D gene (5 bases). In germline, CDR1 is MNHNS, CDR2 SASEGT. The CDR3 covers 14 residues. The V and J ends lost 4 bases and 4 bases respectively, with 11 bases between them. The CDR3 sequence: CASSGAGYGNTIYF. The CDR3 DNA follows: TGTGCCAGCAGTGGAGCAGGGTACGGAAACACCATATATTTT.